Listed here are 10 T cell receptor beta chains from one sample, sequenced in a study of regulatory T cells in long-lasting Graves disease. Stated time point: persistent/refractory GD, antithyroid drugs over 5 years with positive TRAb. There was RNA extracted from PBMCs, and the TCR library was made from it. With iRepertoire HTBI primers and Arm-PCR of CDR3 regions, TCR beta libraries were built. TCRdb processed the multiplex PCR reads anew with MiXCR; each CDR3 protein has one entry. Seen here are over 650,000 distinct CDR3 sequences, around 30% observed once, and the top ten hold about two fifths. The sequences come from peripheral blood mononuclear cells (PBMCs), collected when the disease was refractory, from a patient treated with antithyroid drugs. These receptors were obtained from a female donor with Graves disease.

This clonotype appeared many times. This rearrangement joins TRBV2 to TRBJ1-6; 9 positions agree with TRBD1. J gave up 8 bases and V 10 bases, and 6 bases lay outside the gene matches. Germline CDR1 and CDR2: SNHLY and FYNNEI. CDR3 length: 13 residues. CDR3 DNA: TGTGCCACCACGGACAGGGGTTATTCACCCCTCCACTTT. This translates into CATTDRGYSPLHF.

This clonotype was counted once. This rearrangement joins TRBV30 to TRBJ2-7, with 9 bases aligning to TRBD1. The ends lost 3 bases at V and 3 bases at J; junction bases unmatched: 9. The germline V gene has CDR1 GTSNPN and CDR2 SVGIG (reference sequence). This CDR3 is 15 amino acids long. The CDR3 sequence is CAWSGDRAFHYEQYF. The CDR3 nucleotides read TGTGCCTGGAGCGGGGACAGGGCATTTCACTACGAGCAGTACTTC.

This clonotype has a count of ten or more. The V gene is TRBV6-5, the J gene TRBJ1-2; TRBD1 is a possible D gene (6 bases). CDR1 MNHEY and CDR2 SVGAGI come from the germline V gene. The CDR3 has 14 residues. Trimming removed 0 bases from V and 7 bases from J, with 12 bases in between. DNA for the CDR3: TGTGCCAGCAGTTACTCGCGGGGGCGTGTTGGCTACACCTTC. Its protein product is CASSYSRGRVGYTF.

The chain recombines TRBV28 with TRBJ1-2; tentative D call: TRBD1 (6 bases). The CDR3 runs to 16 residues. Germline values: CDR1 MDHEN, CDR2 SYDVKM. The V end was cut by 4 bases, the J end by 1 base, with 16 bases between. The CDR3 spells CASSWGHRGVNYGYTF. The CDR3 DNA reads TGTGCCAGCAGTTGGGGACATCGAGGAGTTAACTATGGCTACACCTTC.

Only a few counts were recorded for this clonotype. V and J are TRBV6-5 and TRBJ1-2; no reliable D call. Germline V gene lookup returns CDR1 MNHEY and CDR2 SVGAGI. V lost 3 bases and J 9 bases, leaving 17 bases between the germline ends. The CDR3 is 14 amino acids. CDR3 sequence (DNA): TGTGCCAGCAGTTATGAGGGAAGTCTGAAGCGCTACACCTTC. As protein: CASSYEGSLKRYTF.

This clonotype was observed a few times. V usage is TRBV5-4 and J usage is TRBJ2-5, with TRBD2 identical over 7 bases. CDR3 length: 15 amino acids. The V segment lost 3 bases and the J segment 0 bases; nucleotides outside the gene matches: 5. The germline gives CDR1 SGHNT, CDR2 YYREEE (reference sequence). CDR3: CASSWMRGNQETQYF. In nucleotides, the CDR3 is TGTGCCAGCAGCTGGATGCGGGGGAACCAAGAGACCCAGTACTTC.

This clonotype was observed a few times. V usage is TRBV5-1 and J usage is TRBJ1-6; D is ambiguous. Trimming shortened V by 0 bases and J by 7 bases, and 14 bases separated the two germline ends. Germline loops: CDR1 SGHRS, CDR2 YFSETQ. The CDR3 extends over 16 amino acids. The CDR3 DNA reads TGCGCCAGCAGCTTGGTACGCACCTTCGAGAATTCACCCCTCCACTTT. Translated, it gives CASSLVRTFENSPLHF.

This clonotype was observed a handful of times. The chain combines TRBV20-1 with TRBJ1-1; no firm D call. This CDR3 contains 11 residues. Germline V gene data show CDR1 as DFQATT and CDR2 as SNEGSKA (reference sequence). V lost 6 bases and J lost 1, with 6 bases in between. DNA for the CDR3: TGCAGTGCCGGAGGGAACACTGAAGCTTTCTTT. This encodes CSAGGNTEAFF.

About this clonotype itself: One junction end does not reproduce the germline sequence, and a read error may be involved. The chain is built from TRBV11-2 and TRBJ2-1, with D perhaps matching TRBD2 (5 bases). The germline gives CDR1 SGHAT, CDR2 FQNNGV. The CDR3 covers 15 residues. CDR3 bases: TGTGCCAGCAGCGTCTTACCCCAAGACTACAATGAGCAGGTCTTC. Translated, it gives CASSVLPQDYNEQVF.

This clonotype was seen repeatedly, ten times or more. J is TRBJ2-5 and V is TRBV20-1; D not certain. Trimming took 1 base from V and 1 from J, leaving 4 bases between them. The CDR3 spans 12 residues. CDR1 and CDR2 from the germline V gene are DFQATT and SNEGSKA (reference sequence). CDR3 region: CSARAIQETQYF. For the CDR3, the DNA is TGCAGTGCTAGAGCAATCCAAGAGACCCAGTACTTC.